The 7 T cell receptor beta chains presented below share a single source sample, sequenced in a study of cytomegalovirus exposure and HLA in healthy donors. In the PCR, 60 Vbeta and 13 Jbeta primers were used. The repertoire was sequenced with immunoSEQ multiplex PCR; TCRdb's copy has only in-frame clones and lacks some. The sample yields about 120,000 clones, 83% seen once. The sequenced sample consisted of PBMCs. Source of these receptors: a man aged 18 to 29 in good health and CMV-seropositive.

In this sample, this clone turned up once. V is TRBV6-5 and J is TRBJ1-5, with TRBD1 matching over 7 bases. Germline lookup yields CDR1 MNHEY and CDR2 SVGAGI. V was pared by 5 bases and J by 4 bases, with 5 bases of the junction left unmatched. The CDR3 has 14 amino acids. In nucleotides, the CDR3 is TGTGCCAGCAGTACAGGGGTCAGGAATCAGCCCCAGCATTTT. Protein sequence: CASSTGVRNQPQHF.

This sequence joins TRBV4-1 and TRBJ1-4; D perhaps matches TRBD1 (6 bases). CDR3 length: 16 residues. V was clipped by 3 bases and J by 5 bases, with 16 bases between them. Looked up from germline, CDR1 is MGHRA and CDR2 is YSYEKL. The CDR3 nucleotides read TGCGCCAGCAGCCAGGGGGCCCGAGGGGTAAATGAAAAACTGTTTTTT. Translation gives CASSQGARGVNEKLFF.

The chain carries TRBV9 and TRBJ1-1; TRBD1 is a possible D gene (5 bases). CDR1 is SGDLS, CDR2 YYNGEE, per germline. Trimming pared 1 base from V and 6 bases from J, leaving 10 bases between. This CDR3 spans 13 amino acids. Here the CDR3 reads CASSVSGSAEAFF. The CDR3 DNA follows: TGTGCCAGCAGCGTATCAGGGTCAGCTGAAGCTTTCTTT.

The V call is TRBV29-1, the J call TRBJ1-2, with TRBD1 matching 9 bases. With 4 bases clipped from V and 3 bases from J, the junction kept 6 bases outside the gene matches. The germline V gene has CDR1 SQVTM and CDR2 ANQGSEA. The CDR3 is made up of 14 amino acids. CDR3 protein: CSVVWTGADYGYTF. The CDR3 nucleotides read TGCAGCGTTGTTTGGACAGGGGCCGACTATGGCTACACCTTC.

The V call is TRBV7-8, the J call TRBJ1-2; the match to TRBD1 covers 10 bases. The CDR3 totals 20 residues. Germline values: CDR1 SGHVS, CDR2 FQNEAQ. V was clipped by 1 base and J by 0 bases; unmatched bases: 14. CDR3 in DNA: TGTGCCAGCAGCTTAGGCTCCGTGACAGGGGGCTTAAACTCTAACTATGGCTACACCTTC. It is translated as CASSLGSVTGGLNSNYGYTF.

For this clone: The same CDR3 is also encoded by other DNA sequences in this sample. The J gene is TRBJ2-7, the V gene TRBV6-5, with 9 bases identical to TRBD1. V lost 0 bases and J lost 4; bases outside the gene matches: 4. CDR3 length: 15 amino acids. Germline V lookup: CDR1 MNHEY, CDR2 SVGAGI. CDR3 loop: CASSYSGTGLYEQYF. In DNA form, the CDR3 reads TGTGCCAGCAGTTACTCCGGGACAGGGTTATACGAGCAGTACTTC.

The J gene is TRBJ2-3, the V gene TRBV4-1, with unresolved D. Germline lookup yields CDR1 MGHRA and CDR2 YSYEKL. The germline V and J ends were trimmed by 0 bases and 3 bases, with 4 bases remaining between them. This CDR3 comprises 13 residues. CDR3 in DNA: TGCGCCAGCAGCCAAGAAACAACAGATACGCAGTATTTT. As protein: CASSQETTDTQYF.